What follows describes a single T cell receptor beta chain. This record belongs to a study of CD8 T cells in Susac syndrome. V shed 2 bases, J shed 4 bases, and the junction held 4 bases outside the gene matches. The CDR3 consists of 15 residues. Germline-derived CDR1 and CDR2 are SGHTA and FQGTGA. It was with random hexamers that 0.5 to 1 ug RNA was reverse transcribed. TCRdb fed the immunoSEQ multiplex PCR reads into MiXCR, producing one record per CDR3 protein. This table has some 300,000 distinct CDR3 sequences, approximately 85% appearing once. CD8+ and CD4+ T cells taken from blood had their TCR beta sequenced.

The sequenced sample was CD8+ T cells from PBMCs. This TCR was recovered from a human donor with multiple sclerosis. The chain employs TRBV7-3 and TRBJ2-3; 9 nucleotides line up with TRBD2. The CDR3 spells CASSLSAGGPDTQYF. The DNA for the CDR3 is TGTGCCAGCAGCTTATCGGCGGGAGGGCCAGATACGCAGTATTTT.